This TCR beta chain is drawn from a study of response to subunit inactivated influenza vaccine (dated by TCRdb to the late 2010s). Background for the entire study: To follow how T cells responded to a trivalent subunit inactivated influenza vaccine, the researchers relied on deep quantitative profiling of the T cell receptor repertoire.

Overall study outcomes, separate from this receptor: The authors suggested that each seasonal influenza vaccination may recruit only a limited number of new T cells.

This clonotype has at least ten counts. This clone's antigen is unknown. Within one base of it there is no much larger clone, and no base qualities were kept. Library prep was done by RT-PCR. Reads for this sample came from an Illumina HiSeq 2500. Through fastp at Q25 and MiXCR, TCRdb rebuilt clones from the public reads, retaining in-frame beta chains. For every CDR3 protein sequence, its rows merge into one entry that carries the most common genes and DNA. The sample records 450,000 to 600,000 distinct CDR3 sequences, 15% to 20% of which are singletons. Clones ranked in the top ten supply less than 4% of the sample. Trimming removed 4 bases from V and 7 bases from J, leaving 11 bases between the germline ends. Via the germline V gene, CDR1 is KGHSY and CDR2 FQNENV. Inclusive of the bounding cysteine and phenylalanine, the CDR3 is 14 residues long. Here the CDR3 DNA is all that survives: 42 bases in frame from base 1.

Sequenced material: CD4+ T cells sorted from PBMCs, taken around 2 years after vaccination. The sequence joins TRBV16 to TRBJ1-6, with the D segment identity uncertain. The TCR originated in a man between 45 and 75 years old who received an inactivated influenza vaccine. Donor details come from another sample of the same person, matched by shared clones. The CDR3 loop reads CASSPISANSPLHF. DNA sequence: TGTGCCAGCAGCCCGATCAGTGCGAATTCACCCCTCCACTTT. The CDR3, completed at both ends by the reference TRBV16 and TRBJ1-6 genes, gives the full variable domain GEEVAQTPKHLVRGEGQKAKLYCAPIKGHSYVFWYQQVLKNEFKFLISFQNENVFDETGMPKERFSAKCLPNSPCSLEIQATKLEDSAVYFCASSPISANSPLHFGNGTRLTVT.